The clone carrying this T cell receptor (beta chain) has only a few counts. Antigen unknown. The entry originates in a study of T cell repertoires in cytomegalovirus infection. Whole-study context: The study used recently identified HLA-C-restricted and well-studied HLA-B-restricted CMV epitopes. Study-wide points: Adding up the frequency of public TCR beta families identified people who carried CMV plus the relevant HLA.

MiXCR, applied by TCRdb to the reads, yields one record per CDR3 protein. Among just under 500,000 distinct CDR3 sequences listed, 30% to 40% were seen once. The CDR3 length is 13 residues. Germline V gene lookup returns CDR1 SGHTA and CDR2 FQGTGA. The ends were cut back, 3 bases at V and 8 bases at J, with 11 bases in the middle. The sequenced sample was cultured PBMCs, obtained from culture after CMV antigen stimulation. The V call is TRBV7-3, the J call TRBJ2-1; D may match TRBD1 or TRBD2 (5 bases each). This TCR came from a human donor in good health (CMV status not recorded). Some clones in this sample may be carry-over from other donors' samples. The DNA of the CDR3 is TGTGCCAGCAGCTTGATCCGGGACGATGAGCAGTTCTTC. This translates into CASSLIRDDEQFF.